What follows are 21 T cell receptor beta chains derived from one specimen sequenced in a study of cytomegalovirus exposure and HLA in healthy donors. Amplification used 60 Vbeta primers and 13 Jbeta primers. Sequencing was performed with immunoSEQ multiplex PCR; in TCRdb, only in-frame clones are kept and a portion is missing. The sample records approximately 140,000 clones, approximately 78% being singletons. Input material: PBMCs. These receptor sequences come from a woman aged 40 to 49 in good health and CMV-seropositive.

The V call is TRBV10-3, the J call TRBJ2-7; D unclear. CDR3 size: 12 residues. V was cut by 8 bases and J by 2 bases, with 10 bases left in between. The germline V gene encodes CDR1 ENHRY and CDR2 SYGVKD. CDR3 protein: CAISRAAYEQYF. In DNA form, the CDR3 reads TGTGCCATCTCGCGCGCCGCCTACGAGCAGTACTTC.

This chain connects TRBV10-3 to TRBJ2-3, with a weak D call TRBD2 (5 bases). The germline V and J ends were trimmed by 4 bases and 2 bases, with 10 bases remaining between them. The V gene's germline CDR1 is ENHRY and CDR2 SYGVKD. The CDR3 has 14 residues. The CDR3 DNA reads as TGTGCCATCAGTGCCGGACTGAACACAGATACGCAGTATTTT. Translated: CAISAGLNTDTQYF.

The V and J genes are TRBV7-3 and TRBJ2-2; D perhaps matches TRBD2 (6 bases). Per germline, CDR1 SGHTA and CDR2 FQGTGA. The CDR3 is 15 amino acids. V was clipped by 6 bases and J by 1 base, with 12 bases between them. DNA of the CDR3: TGTGCCAGCAGGGAGGGTTACCAGAACACCGGGGAGCTGTTTTTT. Translation gives CASREGYQNTGELFF.

The rearrangement uses TRBV6-6 and TRBJ2-5, with D possibly TRBD2 on 6 matching bases. This CDR3 comprises 15 residues. In germline, CDR1 is MNHNY, CDR2 SVGAGI (reference sequence). Trimming removed 8 bases from V and 11 bases from J, with 27 bases in between. DNA for the CDR3: TGTGCCAGCGGCTCTGAGCGGGTGCGAGGGTGGGAGCAGTACTTC. Amino acid sequence: CASGSERVRGWEQYF.

This clone was seen a few times. Written as DNA, the CDR3 is TGTGCCAGCAGCTTAGATCCCTTCACGGGGGGGCAAGAGACCCAGTACTTC. Its protein product is CASSLDPFTGGQETQYF. The genes are TRBV11-2 and TRBJ2-5; TRBD2 matches 8 bases. V was clipped by 0 bases and J by 2 bases; unmatched bases: 8. This CDR3 has 17 amino acids. Germline V CDR1 and CDR2: SGHAT, FQNNGV.

This chain connects TRBV28 to TRBJ2-3; 8 bases align to TRBD2. V shed 3 bases and J 3 bases; nucleotides not matched to a gene: 8. The germline V gene has CDR1 MDHEN and CDR2 SYDVKM. This CDR3 region has 16 residues. CDR3 sequence: CASSFEAGVGTDTQYF. CDR3 sequence (DNA): TGTGCCAGCAGTTTTGAAGCGGGAGTTGGAACAGATACGCAGTATTTT.

DNA for the CDR3: TGTGCCTGGAGTGTAGTCAGGTTGAACACTGAAGCTTTCTTT. This translates into CAWSVVRLNTEAFF. This rearrangement joins TRBV30 to TRBJ1-1; D gene uncertain. From germline, CDR1 is GTSNPN and CDR2 SVGIG (reference sequence). The CDR3 extends over 14 amino acids. V was clipped by 0 bases and J by 0 bases, with 8 bases between them.

Concerning this clone: Additional DNA sequences in this sample encode the identical CDR3. The V and J genes are TRBV19 and TRBJ1-2; 7 positions match TRBD1. Germline loops: CDR1 LNHDA, CDR2 SQIVND (reference sequence). The V segment lost 6 bases and the J segment 2 bases; nucleotides outside the gene matches: 6. The CDR3 covers 14 residues. In DNA, the CDR3 is TGTGCCAGTAGGCGGGACAGACTGAACTATGGCTACACCTTC. Amino acid sequence: CASRRDRLNYGYTF. Variable domain in full (rest from reference TRBV19 and TRBJ1-2): DGGITQSPKYLFRKEGQNVTLSCEQNLNHDAMYWYRQDPGQGLRLIYYSQIVNDFQKGDIAEGYSVSREKKESFPLTVTSAQKNPTAFYLCASRRDRLNYGYTFGSGTRLTVV.

This sequence joins TRBV2 and TRBJ2-1; 10 nucleotides align to TRBD2. J gave up 5 bases and V 4 bases, and 5 bases lay outside the gene matches. The V gene's germline CDR1 is SNHLY and CDR2 FYNNEI. The CDR3 length is 15 residues. The CDR3 DNA sequence: TGTGCCAGCAGTGTAGAGCGGGGGGGCCACAATGAGCAGTTCTTC. Its translation: CASSVERGGHNEQFF.

The chain employs TRBV6-1 and TRBJ2-2; D call uncertain. The CDR3 is made up of 12 amino acids. Trimming shortened V by 8 bases and J by 7 bases, and 11 bases separated the two germline ends. The germline CDR1 and CDR2 sequences are MNHNS and SASEGT. CDR3 in amino acids: CASGTVYGELFF. The CDR3 DNA sequence: TGTGCCAGCGGAACAGTTTACGGGGAGCTGTTTTTT.

The rearrangement uses TRBV9 and TRBJ2-3; 13 nucleotides line up with TRBD2. Looked up from germline, CDR1 is SGDLS and CDR2 is YYNGEE. The CDR3 contains 16 residues. The V and J ends lost 3 bases and 4 bases, in that order; junction bases with no gene match: 5. The CDR3 DNA reads TGTGCCAGCAGCGAGACTAGCGGGAGGTTATCAGATACGCAGTATTTT. Translation: CASSETSGRLSDTQYF.

Note on this clone: Additional DNA sequences in this sample encode the identical CDR3. The V and J genes are TRBV2 and TRBJ2-7; no firm D call. The CDR3 is 12 amino acids. CDR1 SNHLY and CDR2 FYNNEI come from the germline V gene. Trimming removed 6 bases from V and 5 bases from J, with 11 bases in between. CDR3 amino acids: CASRPESHEQYF. Here the CDR3 DNA reads TGTGCCAGCAGGCCCGAGAGCCACGAGCAGTACTTC.

The chain combines TRBV7-6 with TRBJ1-6, with no clear D. Germline V gives CDR1 SGHVS, CDR2 FNYEAQ. Trimming left V 4 bases short and J 0 bases short, with 16 bases between. The CDR3 sequence is 18 residues long. CDR3 in DNA: TGTGCCAGCAGCTCTCGACAAGGCCCAAGCTCCTATAATTCACCCCTCCACTTT. It encodes CASSSRQGPSSYNSPLHF.

The rearrangement links TRBV21-1 to TRBJ2-5; TRBD2 is the table's D call and was not checked against the DNA. TRBV21-1 constitutes a pseudogene. The CDR3 is 16 amino acids. The CDR3 DNA reads TGTGCCAGCAGCGGACTAGCGGGAGGGCCTGGTGAGACCCAGTACTTC. Protein sequence: CASSGLAGGPGETQYF.

The chain uses TRBV7-9 and TRBJ1-1; D not resolved. This CDR3 region has 17 residues. Germline values: CDR1 SEHNR, CDR2 FQNEAQ (reference sequence). V gave up 0 bases and J gave up 1 base, with 15 bases separating them. CDR3 amino acids: CASSLAPAGPTNTEAFF. CDR3 nucleotides: TGTGCCAGCAGCTTAGCTCCGGCAGGTCCCACGAACACTGAAGCTTTCTTT.

This chain links TRBV5-1 with TRBJ1-4, with 7 bases lining up with TRBD1. CDR1 and CDR2 from the germline V gene are SGHRS and YFSETQ. The CDR3 is 13 residues long. The V gene end was trimmed by 6 bases and the J gene end by 1 base; junction bases not matched to a gene: 0. CDR3: CASTGGTNEKLFF. CDR3 nucleotide sequence: TGCGCCAGCACAGGGGGAACTAATGAAAAACTGTTTTTT.

This rearrangement joins TRBV28 to TRBJ2-7; TRBD1 aligns across 8 bases. Trimming took 4 bases from V and 4 from J; bases not matched to a gene: 12. The germline CDR1 and CDR2 sequences are MDHEN and SYDVKM. This CDR3 comprises 16 residues. The CDR3 reads CASSSPSDRARYEQYF. In DNA form, the CDR3 reads TGTGCCAGCAGTTCTCCCTCGGACAGGGCTCGGTACGAGCAGTACTTC.

In this sample, this clone turned up a few times. The rearrangement links TRBV19 to TRBJ2-7, with D maybe TRBD1 (5 bases). This CDR3 comprises 14 residues. V lost 5 bases to trimming and J lost 9 bases, with 20 bases between them. Germline CDR1 reads LNHDA; CDR2 reads SQIVND (reference sequence). The CDR3 bases are TGTGCCAGTAGTCTACGGACAACCAAGGTGGGGCAGTACTTC. Its protein product is CASSLRTTKVGQYF.

This clone has just a few counts. The rearrangement uses TRBV11-3 and TRBJ2-7; unclear D gene. The CDR3 is made up of 15 amino acids. From germline, CDR1 is SGHNT and CDR2 YENEEA. V was shortened by 2 bases and J by 3 bases, with 14 bases between the two germline ends. The CDR3 spells CASSLSSGHGYEQYF. CDR3 DNA sequence: TGTGCCAGCAGCTTAAGTTCTGGGCACGGCTACGAGCAGTACTTC.

This chain uses TRBV23-1 with TRBJ2-6, with 11 positions matching TRBD1. TRBV23-1 is an open reading frame, and its role is uncertain. The CDR3 is 20 residues long. J lost 0 bases, V lost 4 bases, and 11 bases had no gene match. The CDR3, as DNA: TGCGCCAGCAGTCCTGGACAGGGGGCCTTCGGCTTCTCTGGGGCCAACGTCCTGACTTTC. It translates to CASSPGQGAFGFSGANVLTF.

This clone has only a few counts. V gene TRBV29-1 combines with J gene TRBJ1-2, with a weak D call TRBD1 (5 bases). Looked up from germline, CDR1 is SQVTM and CDR2 is ANQGSEA. This CDR3 contains 16 residues. The V gene lost 2 bases and the J gene lost 4 bases, with 20 bases spanning the gap. CDR3 DNA: TGCAGCGTTGAATTACCCGGGAGGGGTTACTTCTATGGCTACACCTTC. Translation: CSVELPGRGYFYGYTF.